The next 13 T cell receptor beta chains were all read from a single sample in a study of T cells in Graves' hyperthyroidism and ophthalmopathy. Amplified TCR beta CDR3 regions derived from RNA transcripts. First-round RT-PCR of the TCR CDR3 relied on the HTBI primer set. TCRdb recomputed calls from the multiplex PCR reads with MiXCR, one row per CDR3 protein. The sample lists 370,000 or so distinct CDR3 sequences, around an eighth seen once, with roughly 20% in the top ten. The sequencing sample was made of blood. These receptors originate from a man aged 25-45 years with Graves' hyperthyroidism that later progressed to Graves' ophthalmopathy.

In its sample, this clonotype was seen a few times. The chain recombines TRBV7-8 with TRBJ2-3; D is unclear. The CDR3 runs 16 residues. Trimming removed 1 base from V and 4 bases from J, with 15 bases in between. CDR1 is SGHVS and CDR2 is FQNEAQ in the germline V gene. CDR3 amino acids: CASSLDSALDSDTQYF. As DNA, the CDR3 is TGTGCCAGCAGCTTAGATTCAGCCCTCGACTCAGATACGCAGTATTTT.

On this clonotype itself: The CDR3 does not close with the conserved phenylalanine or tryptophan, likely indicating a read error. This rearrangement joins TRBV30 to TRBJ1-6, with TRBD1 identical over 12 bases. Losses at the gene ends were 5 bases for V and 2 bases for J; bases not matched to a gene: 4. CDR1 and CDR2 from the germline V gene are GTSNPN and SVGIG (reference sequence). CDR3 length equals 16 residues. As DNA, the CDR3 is TGTGCCTGGCGGGGACAGGGGGCCACCTATAATTCACCCCTCCACTCT. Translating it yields CAWRGQGATYNSPLHS.

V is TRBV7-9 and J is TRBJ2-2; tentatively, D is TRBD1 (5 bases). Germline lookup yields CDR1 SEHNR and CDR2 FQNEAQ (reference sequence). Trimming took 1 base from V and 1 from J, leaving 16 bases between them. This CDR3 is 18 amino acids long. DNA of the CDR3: TGTGCCAGCAGCTTAGGGTACAGGCGATCACGGAACACCGGGGAGCTGTTTTTT. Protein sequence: CASSLGYRRSRNTGELFF.

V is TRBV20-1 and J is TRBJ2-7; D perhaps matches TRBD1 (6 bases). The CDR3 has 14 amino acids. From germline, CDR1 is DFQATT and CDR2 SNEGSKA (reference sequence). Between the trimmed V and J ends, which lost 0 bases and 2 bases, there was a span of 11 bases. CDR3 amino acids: CSARDRGQAYEQYF. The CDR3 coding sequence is TGCAGTGCTAGAGATCGGGGACAAGCCTACGAGCAGTACTTC.

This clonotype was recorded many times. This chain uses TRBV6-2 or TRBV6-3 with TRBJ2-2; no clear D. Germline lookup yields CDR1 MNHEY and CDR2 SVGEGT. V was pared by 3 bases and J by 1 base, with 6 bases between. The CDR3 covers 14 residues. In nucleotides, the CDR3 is TGTGCCAGCAGTTATTCGGTGAACACCGGGGAGCTGTTTTTT. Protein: CASSYSVNTGELFF.

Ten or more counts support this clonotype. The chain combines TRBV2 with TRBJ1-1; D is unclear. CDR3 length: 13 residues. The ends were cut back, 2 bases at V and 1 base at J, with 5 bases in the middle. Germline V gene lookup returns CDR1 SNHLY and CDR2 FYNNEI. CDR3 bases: TGTGCCAGCAGTGAAAGGGCGAACACTGAAGCTTTCTTT. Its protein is CASSERANTEAFF. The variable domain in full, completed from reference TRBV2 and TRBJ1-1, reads EPEVTQTPSHQVTQMGQEVILRCVPISNHLYFYWYRQILGQKVEFLVSFYNNEISEKSEIFDDQFSVERPDGSNFTLKIRSTKLEDSAMYFCASSERANTEAFFGQGTRLTVV.

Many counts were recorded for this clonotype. This CDR3 reads CASSRFSPAYEQYF. The CDR3, as DNA: TGCGCCAGCAGCCGCTTCTCCCCCGCCTACGAGCAGTACTTC. This chain links TRBV10-2 with TRBJ2-7; D is unresolved. CDR3 size: 14 residues. The V gene's germline CDR1 is WSHSY and CDR2 SAAADI. V lost 6 bases to trimming and J lost 2 bases, with 14 bases between them.

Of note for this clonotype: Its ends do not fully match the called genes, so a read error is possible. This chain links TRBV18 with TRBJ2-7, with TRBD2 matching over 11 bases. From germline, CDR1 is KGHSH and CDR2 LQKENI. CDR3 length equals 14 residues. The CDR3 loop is CASPPRTSGHEQYF. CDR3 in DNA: TGTGCCAGCCCACCACGGACTAGCGGGCATGAGCAGTACTTC.

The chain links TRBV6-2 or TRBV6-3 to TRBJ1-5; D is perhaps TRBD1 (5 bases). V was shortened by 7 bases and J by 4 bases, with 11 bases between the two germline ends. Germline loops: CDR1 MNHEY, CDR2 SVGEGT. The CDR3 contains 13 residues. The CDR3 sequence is CASTRQNNQPQHF. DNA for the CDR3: TGTGCCAGCACTAGACAGAATAATCAGCCCCAGCATTTT.

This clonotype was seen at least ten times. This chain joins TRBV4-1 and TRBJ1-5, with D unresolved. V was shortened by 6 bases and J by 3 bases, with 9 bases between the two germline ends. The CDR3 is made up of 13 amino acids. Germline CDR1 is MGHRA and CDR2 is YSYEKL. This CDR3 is CASSAGPNQPQHF. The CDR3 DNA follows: TGCGCCAGCAGTGCTGGGCCCAATCAGCCCCAGCATTTT.

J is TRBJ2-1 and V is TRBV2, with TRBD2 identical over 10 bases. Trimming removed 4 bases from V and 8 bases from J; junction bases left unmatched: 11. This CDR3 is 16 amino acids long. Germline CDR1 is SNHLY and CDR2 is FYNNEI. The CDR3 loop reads CASSAPLSGGADEQFF. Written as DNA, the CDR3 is TGTGCCAGCAGTGCTCCTTTGAGCGGGGGGGCGGATGAGCAGTTCTTC.

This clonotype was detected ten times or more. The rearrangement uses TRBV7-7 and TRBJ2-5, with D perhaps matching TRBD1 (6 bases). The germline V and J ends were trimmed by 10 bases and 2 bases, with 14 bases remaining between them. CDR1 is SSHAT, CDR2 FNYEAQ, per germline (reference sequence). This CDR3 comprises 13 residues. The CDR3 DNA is TGTGCCACGACCGACAGGTTACAAGAGACCCAGTACTTC. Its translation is CATTDRLQETQYF.

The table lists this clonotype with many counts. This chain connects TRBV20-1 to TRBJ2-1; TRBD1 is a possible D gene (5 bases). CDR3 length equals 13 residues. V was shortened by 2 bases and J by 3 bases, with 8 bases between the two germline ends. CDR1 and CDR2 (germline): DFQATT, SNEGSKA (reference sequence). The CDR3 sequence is CSARKGHYNEQFF. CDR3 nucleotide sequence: TGCAGTGCTAGAAAGGGGCACTACAATGAGCAGTTCTTC.